This T cell receptor (beta chain) came from a study of cytomegalovirus exposure and HLA in healthy donors. The CDR3 extends over 14 amino acids. V was pared by 1 base and J by 4 bases, with 3 bases of the junction left unmatched. Germline V gene sequence: CDR1 SQVTM, CDR2 ANQGSEA. Libraries were prepared by immunoSEQ multiplex PCR; TCRdb keeps only in-frame clonotypes and omits some of them. The repertoire has 80,000 to 100,000 clones, more than 85% of them found once; the top ten carry around 6.3%. Regarding the study as a whole: According to a subsequent analysis, TCR clusters from the first cohort were inclined to appear together in the roughly 120 validation repertoires.

As regards this clone: Its antigen remains unidentified.

Sequencing was done on a sample of PBMCs. The receptor comes from a man younger than 35 in good health and CMV-seropositive. The J gene is TRBJ1-2, the V gene TRBV29-1, with 10 bases matching TRBD1. In DNA form, the CDR3 reads TGCAGCGTTGAAGGGACAGGGGGAAGCTATGGCTACACCTTC. Translated, it gives CSVEGTGGSYGYTF.